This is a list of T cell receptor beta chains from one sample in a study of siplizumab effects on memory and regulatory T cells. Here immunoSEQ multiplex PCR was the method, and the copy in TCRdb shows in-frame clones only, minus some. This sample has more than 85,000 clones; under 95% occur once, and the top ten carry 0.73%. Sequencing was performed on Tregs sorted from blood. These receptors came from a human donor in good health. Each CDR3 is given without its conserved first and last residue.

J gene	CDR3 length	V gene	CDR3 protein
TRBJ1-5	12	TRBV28	ASSAGLGNQPQH
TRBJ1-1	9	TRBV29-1	SVQENTEAF
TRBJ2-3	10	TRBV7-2	ASSATRDTQY
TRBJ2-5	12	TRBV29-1	SVEVGGSLGTQY
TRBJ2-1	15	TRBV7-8	ASSLALRGQGHNEQF
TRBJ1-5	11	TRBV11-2	ASSFSESQPQH
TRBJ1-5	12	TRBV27	ASSYRDGNQPQH
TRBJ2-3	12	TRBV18	ASSPLLVPDTQY
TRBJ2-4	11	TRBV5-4	ASSLDQGDIQY
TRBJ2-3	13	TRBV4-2	ASSRRTGFTDTQY
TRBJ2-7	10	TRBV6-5	ASSRSGIEQY